What follows are 7 T cell receptor beta chains derived from one specimen sequenced in a study of cytomegalovirus exposure and HLA in healthy donors. In the PCR, 60 Vbeta and 13 Jbeta primers were used. Produced via immunoSEQ multiplex PCR; TCRdb's table is partial and in-frame only. This sample has some 170,000 clones, with 78% found just once. The sequencing input was PBMCs. These receptor sequences come from a female donor in good health and CMV-seronegative.

The V and J genes are TRBV7-6 and TRBJ1-1, with 11 positions matching TRBD1. Germline lookup yields CDR1 SGHVS and CDR2 FNYEAQ. CDR3 length: 15 residues. J gave up 2 bases and V 5 bases, and 4 bases lay outside the gene matches. The CDR3 protein is CASSNGQGANTEAFF. CDR3 coding DNA: TGTGCCAGCAGCAACGGACAGGGGGCTAACACTGAAGCTTTCTTT. Supplemented by reference TRBV7-6 and TRBJ1-1, the full variable domain reads GAGVSQSPRYKVTKRGQDVALRCDPISGHVSLYWYRQALGQGPEFLTYFNYEAQQDKSGLPNDRFSAERPEGSISTLTIQRTEQRDSAMYRCASSNGQGANTEAFFGQGTRLTVV.

The chain employs TRBV28 and TRBJ2-7; 8 bases map to TRBD2. V trimming: 5 bases; J trimming: 7 bases; junction bases outside the gene matches: 10. The CDR3 covers 14 residues. Germline V gives CDR1 MDHEN, CDR2 SYDVKM. The CDR3 spells CASSGFGGAGEQYF. In DNA, the CDR3 is TGTGCCAGCAGTGGGTTCGGGGGGGCGGGGGAGCAGTACTTC. The full variable domain, rest sourced from reference TRBV28 and TRBJ2-7, is DVKVTQSSRYLVKRTGEKVFLECVQDMDHENMFWYRQDPGLGLRLIYFSYDVKMKEKGDIPEGYSVSREKKERFSLILESASTNQTSMYLCASSGFGGAGEQYFGPGTRLTVT.

This clone was seen only a few times. The rearrangement joins TRBV5-6 to TRBJ2-3, with 9 bases aligning to TRBD2. The length of the CDR3 is 18 residues. Per germline, CDR1 SGHDT and CDR2 YYEEEE. V lost 2 bases and J lost 1; bases outside the gene matches: 11. This CDR3 reads CASSFSGGAGVRTDTQYF. The CDR3 nucleotides are TGTGCCAGCAGCTTTAGCGGGGGAGCCGGGGTCCGCACAGATACGCAGTATTTT.

The chain carries TRBV6-1 and TRBJ1-6, with TRBD1 as a possible D gene (5 bases). CDR1 is MNHNS and CDR2 is SASEGT in the germline V gene. This CDR3 has 13 residues. Trimming removed 10 bases from V and 8 bases from J, with 15 bases in between. CDR3 in DNA: TGTGCCATCCGACAGATAGCGGATTCACCCCTCCACTTT. As protein: CAIRQIADSPLHF.

This clone was seen a single time. The rearrangement joins TRBV4-3 to TRBJ1-1; no clear D. The CDR3 totals 15 residues. The V and J ends lost 0 bases and 0 bases respectively, with 8 bases between them. From germline, CDR1 is LGHNA and CDR2 YSLEER. The CDR3 protein is CASSQDVSLNTEAFF. DNA for the CDR3: TGCGCCAGCAGCCAAGACGTGTCTTTGAACACTGAAGCTTTCTTT.

The rearrangement uses TRBV10-1 and TRBJ2-7; 8 bases align to TRBD1. Germline V gene sequence: CDR1 WNHNN, CDR2 SYGVQD (reference sequence). The ends lost 3 bases at V and 5 bases at J; junction bases unmatched: 3. The CDR3 is 13 amino acids. CDR3 region: CASSDRGPHEQYF. The CDR3 DNA sequence: TGCGCCAGCAGTGACAGGGGGCCCCACGAGCAGTACTTC.

This clone showed up just a few times. This chain links TRBV6-1 with TRBJ2-7, with 9 nucleotides matching TRBD1. V trimming: 4 bases; J trimming: 3 bases; junction bases outside the gene matches: 4. Germline V lookup: CDR1 MNHNS, CDR2 SASEGT. This CDR3 has 14 residues. The CDR3 DNA reads as TGTGCCAGCAGTGCGAGGGACAGGGACTACGAGCAGTACTTC. Translation gives CASSARDRDYEQYF.